The source of this T cell receptor (beta chain) is a study of identical twins. This clonotype turned up a few times. Its antigen is unidentified. MiXCR, run by TCRdb on the 5' RACE reads, gives a single entry per CDR3 protein. Among about 470,000 distinct CDR3 sequences, around 24% were seen once, and the ten largest hold roughly 3%. This CDR3 has 14 amino acids. V gave up 4 bases and J gave up 11 bases, with 18 bases separating them. Germline V gene sequence: CDR1 SGHDT, CDR2 YYEEEE. General study findings and limits: Sequences that were out-of-frame, alpha and twin-shared displayed an excess of low generation probability.

The same data also went into a second study, on T cells expressing NK-cell markers. Per that paper: It was sorted CD3+CD56+NKG2C+, CD3+CD56+NKG2C- and CD3+CD56-NKG2C+ T cells that supplied the TCR beta repertoires. What restricted sorting to alpha-beta TCR T cells in several experiments was an anti-gamma-delta TCR antibody. The share of CD8+ T cells held by dominant NKG2C+ clonotypes was roughly 1.0-8% in several donors.

Sequenced input: CD4+ T cells sorted from blood. The clonotype comes from a woman aged 18 to 35 in good health. The V and J genes are TRBV5-6 and TRBJ1-4; D not certain. DNA of the CDR3: TGTGCCAGCAGCCCGGGTCCCACGGTGGAGAAACTGTTTTTT. Translating gives CASSPGPTVEKLFF.